Listed here are 12 T cell receptor beta chains from one sample, sequenced in a study of blood T cells in healthy people across ages. Next came a second PCR, run for about 7 to 12 cycles, which used a sample-barcoded 5' primer along with a J-beta primer mix. A single record per CDR3 protein comes from TCRdb applying MiXCR to the 5' RACE reads. This sample has about 1.4 million distinct CDR3 sequences, with approximately 59% found just once. The sequencing input was blood. The receptor source for this set is a man aged 18 to 29 in good health.

Of note for this clonotype: Germline and junction disagree at one end, which may indicate a read error. V and J are TRBV6-6 and TRBJ1-4; 9 positions match TRBD1. This CDR3 spans 15 amino acids. Per the germline V gene, CDR1 is MNHNY and CDR2 is SVGAGI (reference sequence). CDR3 loop: CAGSPLGQGPEKLFF. For the CDR3, the DNA is TGTGCCGGCAGTCCCCTGGGACAGGGACCGGAAAAACTGTTTTTT.

The chain is built from TRBV5-1 and TRBJ2-7; D possibly corresponds to TRBD2 (5 bases). Between the trimmed V and J ends, which lost 0 bases and 3 bases, there was a span of 25 bases. The length of the CDR3 is 19 residues. Germline assignment: CDR1 SGHRS and CDR2 YFSETQ. CDR3 region: CASSLESGFRGLLDYEQYF. The CDR3 DNA reads TGCGCCAGCAGCTTGGAGTCGGGATTCCGGGGTCTGTTGGACTACGAGCAGTACTTC.

The chain combines TRBV12-3 or TRBV12-4 with TRBJ2-7; 7 positions agree with TRBD1. This CDR3 spans 15 amino acids. V was pared by 5 bases and J by 2 bases, with 9 bases of the junction left unmatched. CDR3 region: CASSPTGTVAYEQYF. The CDR3 coding sequence is TGTGCCAGCAGTCCCACCGGGACAGTTGCCTACGAGCAGTACTTC.

The chain couples TRBV2 to TRBJ2-3, with 7 nucleotides matching TRBD2. Germline CDR1 is SNHLY and CDR2 is FYNNEI. V trimming: 2 bases; J trimming: 6 bases; junction bases outside the gene matches: 11. The length of the CDR3 is 16 residues. Here the CDR3 DNA reads TGTGCCAGCAGTGAACGGAGCGGGATACATATGGATACGCAGTATTTT. Amino acids: CASSERSGIHMDTQYF.

The chain has TRBV27 and TRBJ1-1; a possible D gene is TRBD1 (6 bases). V dropped 2 bases and J dropped 6 bases, with 10 bases sitting between them. This CDR3 contains 13 residues. Germline V CDR1 and CDR2: MNHEY, SMNVEV (reference sequence). The CDR3: CASSLQGTPEAFF. Written as DNA, the CDR3 is TGTGCCAGCAGTTTACAGGGGACGCCTGAAGCTTTCTTT.

V gene TRBV4-2 combines with J gene TRBJ2-3; a weak D match, TRBD1 (6 bases). The V end lost 3 bases, the J end lost 4 bases, and 20 bases lay between the germline ends. The CDR3 consists of 17 residues. CDR1 and CDR2 (germline): LGHNA, YNFKEQ. CDR3 residues: CASSHESAVGGADTQYF. The CDR3 bases are TGTGCCAGCAGCCACGAGTCCGCGGTTGGGGGCGCAGATACGCAGTATTTT.

This chain uses TRBV4-1 with TRBJ2-1, with D perhaps matching TRBD2 (7 bases). V lost 8 bases and J 7 bases, leaving 24 bases between the germline ends. This CDR3 is 16 amino acids long. Germline CDR1 MGHRA, CDR2 YSYEKL. CDR3 nucleotide sequence: TGCGCCAGCGGAGGGGGACTTGCGGGAGCTTTGAATGAGCAGTTCTTC. Its translation: CASGGGLAGALNEQFF.

This clonotype was recorded once. The V call is TRBV6-2 or TRBV6-3, the J call TRBJ2-1, with D perhaps TRBD2 (6 bases). V shed 4 bases and J shed 4 bases, with 11 bases lying between them. From germline, CDR1 is MNHEY and CDR2 SVGEGT. The CDR3 runs to 14 residues. The CDR3 region is CASSSGTQYNEQFF. The CDR3 coding sequence is TGTGCCAGCAGTTCCGGGACTCAGTACAATGAGCAGTTCTTC.

This clonotype was counted between two and nine times. V is TRBV6-6 and J is TRBJ2-7; 10 positions agree with TRBD1. J gave up 7 bases and V 6 bases, and 12 bases lay outside the gene matches. Germline V gives CDR1 MNHNY, CDR2 SVGAGI (reference sequence). The CDR3 totals 15 residues. The CDR3 protein is CASSPPGQGNREQYF. The CDR3 coding sequence is TGTGCCAGCAGCCCTCCGGGACAGGGGAATAGGGAGCAGTACTTC.

This clonotype occurred a few times. The chain carries TRBV12-3 or TRBV12-4 and TRBJ2-3, with a possible D match to TRBD1 (6 bases). The CDR3 has 15 amino acids. Deletions cut 6 bases from V and 2 bases from J, with 15 bases between. Here the CDR3 DNA reads TGTGCCAGCAGAGACGGACAGCTCCACACAGATACGCAGTATTTT. Its translation: CASRDGQLHTDTQYF.

This sequence joins TRBV6-6 and TRBJ2-5; tentative D call: TRBD2 (6 bases). The tail of the sequence fits TRBJ2-7 better, so the J call may be wrong. This CDR3 is 15 amino acids long. CDR1 and CDR2 from the germline V gene are MNHNY and SVGAGI (reference sequence). The chain's CDR3 is CASSYQKGLSYEQYF. The CDR3 DNA is TGTGCCAGCAGTTACCAAAAGGGACTGAGCTACGAGCAGTACTTC.

The J gene is TRBJ2-5, the V gene TRBV2, with 7 positions matching TRBD1. The CDR3 is made up of 17 amino acids. CDR1 is SNHLY and CDR2 is FYNNEI in the germline V gene. V trimming: 7 bases; J trimming: 4 bases; junction bases outside the gene matches: 18. CDR3 nucleotide sequence: TGTGCCAGCATCACTGACAGGGCAACTCGGAGAGGAGAGACCCAGTACTTC. Its translation: CASITDRATRRGETQYF.